This T cell receptor (beta chain) was observed in a study of blood T cell repertoires in COVID-19. At the level of the study: PBMCs, B-cell-depleted T cells, or T cells were the source of the cDNA or gDNA that made up the material.

V lost 4 bases to trimming and J lost 6 bases; unmatched junction nucleotides: 13. Germline CDR1 and CDR2: SGHNT and YENEEA. This CDR3 has 16 residues. Grouping used clinical history reported by participants in a survey and questionnaire. The study counted Cohort 3 donors as recovered given two negative PCRs, clearance, or symptom resolution. Authors' methods: For nucleated cells, counts were estimated from reference gene primer amplification. Using immunoSEQ multiplex PCR, the repertoire was profiled, and TCRdb retains in-frame clones only, with some absent. The V and J calls and clone size come from that table; D and trimming were worked out from the DNA. Seen here are some 490,000 clones, less than 90% observed once, and the top ten hold roughly 8%.

Sample: PBMCs or T cells enriched from blood (not recorded which). This clonotype was obtained from a woman between 55 and 75 years old who had recovered from COVID-19. The chain combines TRBV11-3 with TRBJ2-7; TRBD1 matches at 9 bases. The CDR3 DNA reads as TGTGCCAGCAGCTCACCGGGACAGGGAAAGGCACGCGAGCAGTACTTC. Protein product: CASSSPGQGKAREQYF.